This T cell receptor beta chain derives from a study of shared clonotypes between healthy human individuals. Deletions cut 2 bases from V and 5 bases from J, with 13 bases between. The CDR3 totals 14 residues. CDR1 is KGHSH and CDR2 is LQKENI in the germline V gene. General observations from the study: It was anticipated that sequencing depth would influence how many clonotypes donors shared.

In regard to this clone: Its specificity is unknown.

Generated by immunoSEQ multiplex PCR, the TCRdb table keeps only in-frame clones and is missing some. The table has about 450,000 clones, roughly 77% seen once. V is TRBV18 and J is TRBJ2-7, with D perhaps TRBD1 (6 bases). The sequenced sample was PBMCs. The TCR sequence derives from a woman aged 35 to 49 in good health. Some clones in this sample may be carry-over from other donors' samples. CDR3 protein: CASSPGTGLDEQYF. The CDR3 DNA reads as TGTGCCAGCTCACCAGGCACAGGGTTGGACGAGCAGTACTTC.